What follows are 14 T cell receptor beta chains derived from one specimen sequenced in a study of T cell repertoires in cytomegalovirus infection. TCRdb redid the calling of the reads with MiXCR, one entry per CDR3 protein. The sample holds approximately 240,000 distinct CDR3 sequences, 12% seen once. Material for sequencing was PBMCs. Receptors were obtained from a human donor in good health (CMV status not recorded). Some clones in this sample may be carry-over from other donors' samples.

The sample holds a few counts of this clonotype. The rearrangement joins TRBV7-3 to TRBJ2-2; 11 positions match TRBD2. The CDR3 has 19 amino acids. The trim removed 0 bases at V and 4 bases at J, leaving 10 bases unmatched. Germline CDR1 reads SGHTA; CDR2 reads FQGTGA. The CDR3 is CASSLTGLAGGVSTGELFF. CDR3 DNA sequence: TGTGCCAGCAGCTTAACAGGGCTAGCGGGGGGAGTATCCACCGGGGAGCTGTTTTTT.

The chain has TRBV6-1 and TRBJ1-2; 7 positions match TRBD1. The length of the CDR3 is 14 residues. Losses at the gene ends were 5 bases for V and 4 bases for J; bases not matched to a gene: 7. CDR1 MNHNS and CDR2 SASEGT come from the germline V gene. The DNA of the CDR3 is TGTGCCAGCAGTCCGGAGACAGGGCGCTATGGCTACACCTTC. As protein: CASSPETGRYGYTF.

The chain is built from TRBV20-1 and TRBJ2-3; TRBD1 agrees at 7 bases. The germline CDR1 and CDR2 sequences are DFQATT and SNEGSKA (reference sequence). The CDR3 runs 15 residues. V dropped 1 base and J dropped 4; count of bases not matched to a gene: 8. CDR3 loop: CSARAGGQNADTQYF. CDR3 in DNA: TGCAGTGCTAGAGCTGGGGGACAGAACGCAGATACGCAGTATTTT.

In its sample, this clonotype was seen many times. V is TRBV28 and J is TRBJ2-7, with a tentative D call TRBD2 (5 bases). Germline V gene data show CDR1 as MDHEN and CDR2 as SYDVKM. Trimming cost V 3 bases and J 2 bases, with 14 bases left between them. This CDR3 region has 15 residues. The CDR3 nucleotides read TGTGCCAGCAGTTTGTGGCAGCCCGGGGCCTACGAGCAGTACTTC. Protein: CASSLWQPGAYEQYF.

The CDR3 nucleotides read TGTGCCAGCAAAGGGCAGAGAAGCTCCTACGAGCAGTACTTC. Residues: CASKGQRSSYEQYF. The rearrangement links TRBV2 to TRBJ2-7, with D hard to call. This CDR3 spans 14 amino acids. The germline V and J ends were trimmed by 7 bases and 0 bases, with 13 bases remaining between them. CDR1 SNHLY and CDR2 FYNNEI come from the germline V gene.

This clonotype was counted at least ten times. The J gene is TRBJ1-5, the V gene TRBV5-6, with 8 bases lining up with TRBD1. The V and J ends lost 3 bases and 11 bases, in that order; junction bases with no gene match: 4. The CDR3 loop spans 12 amino acids. Looked up from germline, CDR1 is SGHDT and CDR2 is YYEEEE. The chain's CDR3 is CASSYTTGAQHF. For the CDR3, the DNA is TGTGCCAGCAGCTATACGACAGGGGCCCAGCATTTT.

This clonotype was recorded many times. CDR3 protein: CASSLRGGGTGELFF. In nucleotides, the CDR3 is TGTGCCAGCAGCTTGCGGGGGGGTGGCACCGGGGAGCTGTTTTTT. The chain joins TRBV7-2 to TRBJ2-2; 9 positions match TRBD2. The length of the CDR3 is 15 residues. Germline V CDR1 and CDR2: SGHTA, FQGNSA. Trimming took 3 bases from V and 4 from J; bases not matched to a gene: 3.

This clonotype was seen at least ten times. This chain joins TRBV7-3 and TRBJ2-7; 10 bases match TRBD1. Germline trimming cut 5 bases from V and 3 bases from J; bases unmatched to any gene: 4. The germline V gene has CDR1 SGHTA and CDR2 FQGTGA. The CDR3 runs to 14 residues. CDR3 protein: CASSPGQGNYEQYF. CDR3 in DNA: TGTGCCAGCAGCCCGGGACAGGGGAACTACGAGCAGTACTTC.

This clonotype was seen a single time. A much bigger clone sits one base away, suggesting this may be a read error. The chain couples TRBV12-3 or TRBV12-4 to TRBJ2-1, with D unresolved. The CDR3 is 12 residues long. V gave up 10 bases and J gave up 9 bases, with 16 bases separating them. CDR3 coding DNA: TGTGCCATCAGCCTTTCTATGGGTGAGCAGTTCTTC. It encodes CAISLSMGEQFF.

The genes are TRBV20-1 and TRBJ2-7; 9 bases are a match to TRBD2. Trimming removed 5 bases from V and 1 base from J; junction bases left unmatched: 6. The germline V gene encodes CDR1 DFQATT and CDR2 SNEGSKA (reference sequence). The CDR3 spans 14 residues. CDR3 nucleotide sequence: TGCAGTGCTCTTAGCGGGAGTGGGTCCTACGAGCAGTACTTC. Translated: CSALSGSGSYEQYF.

The V call is TRBV29-1, the J call TRBJ1-2; D may be TRBD1 (5 bases). The CDR3 length is 12 residues. The germline V gene has CDR1 SQVTM and CDR2 ANQGSEA. V shed 4 bases and J shed 1 base, with 7 bases lying between them. As DNA, the CDR3 is TGCAGCGTTGTTGACAGTAACTATGGCTACACCTTC. Translating gives CSVVDSNYGYTF.

J is TRBJ2-4 and V is TRBV14; D gene unclear. Trimming left V 0 bases short and J 10 bases short, with 4 bases between. Germline V gene data show CDR1 as SGHDN and CDR2 as FVKESK. The CDR3 covers 11 residues. The CDR3 reads CASSQDEIQYF. CDR3 in DNA: TGTGCCAGCAGCCAAGACGAGATTCAGTACTTC.

V and J are TRBV12-3 or TRBV12-4 and TRBJ1-5; possible D gene TRBD1, 6 bases. This CDR3 region has 13 residues. V was clipped by 6 bases and J by 5 bases, with 11 bases between them. This chain's CDR3 is CASSQGQHQPQHF. The CDR3 nucleotides read TGTGCCAGCAGCCAAGGACAGCATCAGCCCCAGCATTTT.

In this sample, this clonotype turned up many times. The chain employs TRBV7-3 and TRBJ2-5, with a possible D match to TRBD1 (6 bases). The V end lost 5 bases, the J end lost 3 bases, and 19 bases lay between the germline ends. Germline CDR1 and CDR2: SGHTA and FQGTGA. This CDR3 contains 16 residues. DNA for the CDR3: TGTGCCAGCAGCCACGAGTACAGGGAAAGTAAAGAGACCCAGTACTTC. Protein product: CASSHEYRESKETQYF.